This record covers a single TCR beta chain. In the original analysis: Estimated nucleated cell counts came from reference gene primer amplification. Produced via immunoSEQ multiplex PCR; TCRdb's table is partial and in-frame only. V and J calls and clone size follow that table, whereas D and trimming were derived from the DNA. The profile covers 60,000 to 90,000 clones, with roughly 81% appearing a single time and roughly 9.8% taken by the ten largest. CDR3 length equals 15 residues. The germline V gene has CDR1 SGHAT and CDR2 FQNNGV. Trimming removed 0 bases at V and 5 bases at J, with 13 bases between. The entry originates in a study of blood T cell repertoires in COVID-19.

The J gene is TRBJ2-5, the V gene TRBV11-2, with a weak D call TRBD1 (7 bases). This clonotype originated in a man aged 60 to 69 with COVID-19, enrolled during active disease. Sequencing was done on a sample of peripheral blood. Here the CDR3 reads CASSLEWAGGETQYF. Written as DNA, the CDR3 is TGTGCCAGCAGCTTAGAATGGGCAGGGGGGGAGACCCAGTACTTC.